These 20 T cell receptor beta chains share one sample of origin, sequenced in a study of metastatic and nonmetastatic thyroid tumors. TCRdb reassembled clones from the PCR reads with MiXCR. The sample lists under 30,000 clones; 15% were seen once. Nobody among the patients had been given any treatment before thyroid surgery. Sequencing was carried out using blood. Receptor source: a female donor with papillary thyroid cancer or a benign thyroid nodule (not recorded which). Some clones in this sample may be carry-over from other donors' samples.

This clone was observed at least ten times. The missing conserved phenylalanine or tryptophan at the end of this CDR3 makes a read error likely. The DNA is omitted, as the CDR3 cannot be located on it reliably, and the CDR3 follows TCRdb's listing. Different DNA sequences within this sample yield the same CDR3. This CDR3 reads CASSLVGA. The V gene is TRBV7-9, the J gene TRBJ2-4; no DNA check was done on the table's D call, TRBD1. Counting both end residues, the CDR3 totals 8 amino acids. Germline assignment: CDR1 SEHNR and CDR2 FQNEAQ (reference sequence).

The table lists this clone with a few counts. A junction boundary mismatches the germline segment, possibly from a read error. CDR3 sequence (DNA): TGTGCCAGCAGCCAGAATATGGGAGAGACCCGGTACTTC. Amino acids: CASSQNMGETRYF. The V gene is TRBV3-1, the J gene TRBJ2-5; a weak D match, TRBD2 (5 bases). Germline assignment: CDR1 LGHDT and CDR2 YNNKEL (reference sequence). This CDR3 is built from 13 residues.

This clone was seen repeatedly, ten times or more. The rearrangement links TRBV4-1 to TRBJ2-2; perhaps D is TRBD1 or TRBD2 (6 bases each). Germline values: CDR1 MGHRA, CDR2 YSYEKL. This CDR3 spans 16 amino acids. The germline V and J ends were trimmed by 7 bases and 6 bases, with 21 bases remaining between them. CDR3 loop: CASMMGGRSGAGELFF. CDR3 DNA: TGCGCCAGCATGATGGGGGGCCGCTCAGGGGCCGGGGAGCTGTTTTTT.

There are many counts of this clone. The CDR3, as DNA: TGCGCCAGCAGTGAGAAGGTCTGGCCGAGCACAGATACGCAGTATTTT. It yields the protein CASSEKVWPSTDTQYF. V usage is TRBV10-1 and J usage is TRBJ2-3; D is undetermined. Germline V gene sequence: CDR1 WNHNN, CDR2 SYGVQD (reference sequence). V lost 2 bases and J 0 bases, leaving 12 bases between the germline ends. The CDR3 sequence is 16 residues long.

The table lists this clone with many counts. The rearrangement uses TRBV14 and TRBJ2-7, with TRBD2 identical over 10 bases. The CDR3 extends over 14 amino acids. The germline gives CDR1 SGHDN, CDR2 FVKESK. V gave up 5 bases and J gave up 7 bases; unmatched junction bases: 8. DNA for the CDR3: TGTGCCAGCAGCTTGCGGACTAGCGGTATAGAGCAGTACTTC. Translation gives CASSLRTSGIEQYF.

This clone was picked up many times. This sequence joins TRBV18 and TRBJ2-7; the D gene is possibly TRBD1 (5 bases). The CDR3 covers 14 residues. Between the trimmed V and J ends, which lost 3 bases and 5 bases, there was a span of 14 bases. From germline, CDR1 is KGHSH and CDR2 LQKENI. As DNA, the CDR3 is TGTGCCAGCTCACCGCCCCCTGGCAGGGACGAGCAGTACTTC. As protein: CASSPPPGRDEQYF.

This clone has ten or more counts. V usage is TRBV7-9 and J usage is TRBJ1-3; the D gene is possibly TRBD1 (5 bases). In germline, CDR1 is SEHNR, CDR2 FQNEAQ (reference sequence). There are 15 residues in the CDR3. V shed 1 base and J shed 4 bases, with 11 bases lying between them. In DNA, the CDR3 is TGTGCCAGCAGCTTAGACGGGGGGAACGGAAACACCATATATTTT. Translated: CASSLDGGNGNTIYF.

Judged by abundance, this clone is medium-sized. The chain combines TRBV11-2 with TRBJ2-7; D is perhaps TRBD1 (5 bases). V lost 5 bases to trimming and J lost 4 bases, with 9 bases between them. The CDR3 has 12 amino acids. Germline CDR1 SGHAT, CDR2 FQNNGV. This CDR3 reads CASSRDRYEQYF. The CDR3 DNA reads TGTGCCAGCAGCCGCGACAGATACGAGCAGTACTTC.

On this clone itself: Because the CDR3's place on the DNA is in doubt, the DNA is left out and the CDR3 is given as listed by TCRdb. The rearrangement joins TRBV6-4 to TRBJ2-2; the D call of TRBD1 is as the table states it, not checked on the DNA. The CDR3 is 21 residues long, ends included. Germline CDR1 MRHNA, CDR2 SNTAGT. The CDR3 sequence is CASTDRSYEQYFGPGTGELFF.

The gene calls are TRBV11-2 and TRBJ2-1; D is ambiguous. Germline assignment: CDR1 SGHAT and CDR2 FQNNGV. Trimming shortened V by 0 bases and J by 11 bases, and 20 bases separated the two germline ends. The length of the CDR3 is 16 residues. The DNA of the CDR3 is TGTGCCAGCAGCTTAGATGTTAGCTGGAGTCGTCTAAAGCAGTTCTTC. Protein product: CASSLDVSWSRLKQFF.

This clone was seen many times. The chain has TRBV11-3 and TRBJ2-7; 8 bases match TRBD1. Germline CDR1 reads SGHNT; CDR2 reads YENEEA. The CDR3 extends over 17 amino acids. Unmatched junction bases numbered 10, after V lost 1 base and J lost 2 bases. The CDR3 loop is CASSLVPTGVETYEQYF. For the CDR3, the DNA is TGTGCCAGCAGCTTAGTCCCGACAGGGGTAGAGACCTACGAGCAGTACTTC.

At least ten counts were recorded for this clone. The J gene is TRBJ1-4, the V gene TRBV20-1, with D tentatively TRBD1 (6 bases). V was clipped by 3 bases and J by 0 bases, with 14 bases between them. CDR1 DFQATT and CDR2 SNEGSKA come from the germline V gene (reference sequence). The CDR3 is made up of 16 amino acids. CDR3 protein: CSASKQGKATNEKLFF. In nucleotides, the CDR3 is TGCAGTGCTAGTAAGCAGGGGAAGGCAACTAATGAAAAACTGTTTTTT.

This clone was counted at least ten times. This chain joins TRBV6-1 and TRBJ1-5; D not resolved. The CDR3 has 16 amino acids. The V end was cut by 2 bases, the J end by 3 bases, with 14 bases between. Germline V gene data show CDR1 as MNHNS and CDR2 as SASEGT. CDR3 in amino acids: CASSETRVLNNQPQHF. The CDR3 region has the DNA TGTGCCAGCAGTGAAACCCGGGTGTTGAACAATCAGCCCCAGCATTTT.

This clone was counted at least ten times. This chain links TRBV10-3 with TRBJ1-2; the D gene is possibly TRBD1 (5 bases). The CDR3 is made up of 14 amino acids. Trimming took off 0 bases at V and 8 bases at J, with 13 bases between the two ends. Germline values: CDR1 ENHRY, CDR2 SYGVKD. The CDR3 protein is CAISESTGRGGYTF. CDR3 nucleotide sequence: TGTGCCATCAGTGAGTCGACGGGGAGGGGAGGCTACACCTTC.

This chain's CDR3 is CASSLGQAKGYGYTF. The DNA for the CDR3 is TGTGCCAGCAGTCTAGGACAGGCTAAGGGCTATGGCTACACCTTC. This chain uses TRBV27 with TRBJ1-2; 7 bases match TRBD1. J lost 4 bases, V lost 5 bases, and 10 bases had no gene match. Germline V gene sequence: CDR1 MNHEY, CDR2 SMNVEV (reference sequence). The CDR3 totals 15 residues.

This clone was observed a handful of times. CDR3 in DNA: TGTGCCAGCAGTGGGGGTTTTTCTGGGGCCAACGTCCTGACTTTC. This translates into CASSGGFSGANVLTF. The genes are TRBV25-1 and TRBJ2-6; no definite D call. This CDR3 has 15 amino acids. V was clipped by 4 bases and J by 1 base, with 8 bases between them. Germline CDR1 reads MGHDK; CDR2 reads SYGVNS.

This clone appeared many times. CDR3 DNA: TGTGCCAGCAGCCCTTCAATGAACACTGAAGCTTTCTTT. It translates to CASSPSMNTEAFF. The J gene is TRBJ1-1, the V gene TRBV7-9; D gene uncertain. Germline CDR1 is SEHNR and CDR2 is FQNEAQ (reference sequence). The CDR3 is 13 amino acids. Trimming cost V 5 bases and J 0 bases, with 7 bases left between them.

This clone was picked up many times. A much larger clonotype is one base distant, so this may be a read error. The sample carries other DNA sequences with the same CDR3. The chain has TRBV5-1 and TRBJ1-1; D is possibly TRBD1 (5 bases). In germline, CDR1 is SGHRS, CDR2 YFSETQ. The CDR3 sequence is 15 residues long. Trimming took off 0 bases at V and 0 bases at J, with 9 bases between the two ends. The DNA of the CDR3 is TGCGCCAGCAGCTTGGGTTCGGGACTGAACACTGAAGCTTTCTTT. Translated, it gives CASSLGSGLNTEAFF.

The chain carries TRBV2 and TRBJ2-7, with D perhaps TRBD1 (5 bases). The CDR3 length is 15 residues. The germline V and J ends were trimmed by 6 bases and 0 bases, with 15 bases remaining between them. Germline assignment: CDR1 SNHLY and CDR2 FYNNEI. The DNA for the CDR3 is TGTGCCAGCAGGATTAGACAGCTACCCTCCTACGAGCAGTACTTC. Protein sequence: CASRIRQLPSYEQYF.

This clone was detected many times. The rearrangement uses TRBV30 and TRBJ2-5, with 7 bases identical to TRBD2. Germline V gene data show CDR1 as GTSNPN and CDR2 as SVGIG (reference sequence). V lost 6 bases to trimming and J lost 1 base; unmatched junction nucleotides: 2. The length of the CDR3 is 12 residues. CDR3 nucleotides: TGTGCCTGTGCTAGCGGCCAAGAGACCCAGTACTTC. This translates into CACASGQETQYF.